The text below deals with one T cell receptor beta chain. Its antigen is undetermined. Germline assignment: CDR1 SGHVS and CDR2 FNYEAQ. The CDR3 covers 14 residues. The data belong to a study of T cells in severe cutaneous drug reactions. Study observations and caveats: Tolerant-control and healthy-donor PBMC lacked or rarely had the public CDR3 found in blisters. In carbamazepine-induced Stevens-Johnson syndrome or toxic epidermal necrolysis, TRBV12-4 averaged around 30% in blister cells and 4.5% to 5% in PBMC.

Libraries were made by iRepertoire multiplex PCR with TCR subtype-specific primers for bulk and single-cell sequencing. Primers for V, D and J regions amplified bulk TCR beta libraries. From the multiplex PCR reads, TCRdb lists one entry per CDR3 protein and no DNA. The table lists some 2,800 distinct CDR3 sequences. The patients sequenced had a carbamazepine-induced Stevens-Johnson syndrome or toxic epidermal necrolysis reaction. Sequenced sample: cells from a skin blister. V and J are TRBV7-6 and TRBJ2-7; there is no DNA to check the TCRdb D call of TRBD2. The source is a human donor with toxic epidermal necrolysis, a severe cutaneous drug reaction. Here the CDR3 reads CASAQASGNYEQYF. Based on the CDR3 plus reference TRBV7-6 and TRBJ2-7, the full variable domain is GAGVSQSPRYKVTKRGQDVALRCDPISGHVSLYWYRQALGQGPEFLTYFNYEAQQDKSGLPNDRFSAERPEGSISTLTIQRTEQRDSAMYRCASAQASGNYEQYFGPGTRLTVT.